The clone carrying this T cell receptor beta chain showed up just once. The data derive from a study of CD8 T cells in Susac syndrome. Random hexamers primed reverse transcription of about 0.45 to 1 ug RNA. TCRdb used MiXCR to reprocess the immunoSEQ multiplex PCR reads, holding one entry per CDR3 protein. Of a few hundred thousand distinct CDR3 sequences listed, 92% are singletons. The sequence was obtained from a human donor with multiple sclerosis. Sequencing used CD4+ T cells from PBMCs.

As DNA, the CDR3 is TGTGCCAGCAGCCCGGGACAGGGATTTGGGGCCAACGTCCTGACTTTC. As protein: CASSPGQGFGANVLTF. This chain links TRBV5-6 with TRBJ2-6; TRBD1 aligns across 9 bases. Germline V lookup: CDR1 SGHDT, CDR2 YYEEEE. CDR3 length: 16 residues. J lost 3 bases, V lost 4 bases, and 5 bases had no gene match.